A single sample is the source of the 13 T cell receptor beta chains below, sequenced in a study of ipilimumab plus nivolumab after autologous stem cell transplantation. Produced via immunoSEQ multiplex PCR; TCRdb's table is partial and in-frame only. The profile shows around 15,000 clones, approximately 82% of them singletons. The specimen comprised PBMCs, sampled in a trial of ipilimumab plus nivolumab as post-transplant consolidation. Source of these receptors: a male donor with diffuse large B-cell lymphoma.

CDR3 in DNA: TGTGCCAGCAGCGCTAGTTCCGTTGGCAATCAGCCCCAGCATTTT. This sequence encodes CASSASSVGNQPQHF. The chain uses TRBV6-4 and TRBJ1-5; D unclear. V gave up 6 bases and J gave up 2 bases, with 14 bases separating them. The CDR3 contains 15 residues. Germline CDR1 and CDR2: MRHNA and SNTAGT.

This clone was observed a single time. The V and J genes are TRBV18 and TRBJ2-7; 10 bases agree with TRBD2. Germline loops: CDR1 KGHSH, CDR2 LQKENI. V trimming: 3 bases; J trimming: 3 bases; junction bases outside the gene matches: 11. The CDR3 consists of 17 residues. CDR3 in amino acids: CASSPLIAGGRDYEQYF. The CDR3 nucleotides read TGTGCCAGCTCACCCCTAATAGCGGGGGGACGCGACTACGAGCAGTACTTC.

The V call is TRBV2, the J call TRBJ1-5; the D gene is possibly TRBD1 (6 bases). The CDR3 covers 17 residues. V was clipped by 2 bases and J by 0 bases, with 14 bases between them. In germline, CDR1 is SNHLY, CDR2 FYNNEI. The CDR3 nucleotides read TGTGCCAGCAGTGAAAGTACAGGGCCGTATAGCAATCAGCCCCAGCATTTT. Translated: CASSESTGPYSNQPQHF.

CDR3 in amino acids: CASSQVGPWGYTF. In DNA, the CDR3 is TGTGCCAGCAGCCAAGTCGGGCCCTGGGGCTACACCTTC. The chain recombines TRBV14 with TRBJ1-2, with D uncertain. The CDR3 runs 13 residues. Germline lookup yields CDR1 SGHDN and CDR2 FVKESK. V was clipped by 1 base and J by 8 bases, with 11 bases between them. Full variable domain (outside the CDR3, taken from reference TRBV14 and TRBJ1-2): EAGVTQFPSHSVIEKGQTVTLRCDPISGHDNLYWYRRVMGKEIKFLLHFVKESKQDESGMPNNRFLAERTGGTYSTLKVQPAELEDSGVYFCASSQVGPWGYTFGSGTRLTVV.

This sequence joins TRBV30 and TRBJ1-1; 8 bases line up with TRBD1. Trimming cost V 4 bases and J 4 bases; bases outside gene matches: 17. Germline V CDR1 and CDR2: GTSNPN, SVGIG (reference sequence). CDR3 length: 17 amino acids. Here the CDR3 reads CAWNTQGAQWLGTEAFF. CDR3 nucleotide sequence: TGTGCCTGGAACACCCAGGGGGCGCAATGGCTGGGCACTGAAGCTTTCTTT. Full variable domain (remainder filled in from reference TRBV30 and TRBJ1-1): SQTIHQWPATLVQPVGSPLSLECTVEGTSNPNLYWYRQAAGRGLQLLFYSVGIGQISSEVPQNLSASRPQDRQFILSSKKLLLSDSGFYLCAWNTQGAQWLGTEAFFGQGTRLTVV.

This chain connects TRBV6-5 to TRBJ2-7, with 11 bases that match TRBD2. V was clipped by 4 bases and J by 4 bases; unmatched bases: 6. CDR1 MNHEY and CDR2 SVGAGI come from the germline V gene. There are 15 residues in the CDR3. The CDR3, as DNA: TGTGCCAGCAGTTTCGGGACTAGCGGCATATACGAGCAGTACTTC. Protein: CASSFGTSGIYEQYF.

This chain links TRBV7-8 with TRBJ2-7; D may match TRBD1 or TRBD2 (6 bases each). V shed 0 bases and J shed 3 bases, with 12 bases lying between them. Looked up from germline, CDR1 is SGHVS and CDR2 is FQNEAQ. CDR3 length equals 15 residues. The CDR3 is CASSLARGRVYEQYF. CDR3 DNA sequence: TGTGCCAGCAGCTTAGCACGGGGGCGGGTCTACGAGCAGTACTTC.

V is TRBV30 and J is TRBJ2-7; 8 positions agree with TRBD1. J lost 0 bases, V lost 3 bases, and 4 bases had no gene match. Germline V gene lookup returns CDR1 GTSNPN and CDR2 SVGIG (reference sequence). The CDR3 extends over 14 amino acids. The CDR3 protein is CAWRGQVSSYEQYF. CDR3 in DNA: TGTGCCTGGAGGGGACAGGTGAGCTCCTACGAGCAGTACTTC.

The genes are TRBV7-3 and TRBJ2-1, with TRBD1 matching 8 bases. Germline CDR1 reads SGHTA; CDR2 reads FQGTGA. The V and J ends lost 7 bases and 0 bases, in that order; junction bases with no gene match: 11. The CDR3 spans 17 residues. The CDR3 loop reads CASNPGDRLSSYNEQFF. DNA for the CDR3: TGTGCCAGCAACCCCGGGGACAGGCTCAGCTCCTACAATGAGCAGTTCTTC.

This sequence joins TRBV5-1 and TRBJ2-5, with 11 bases fitting TRBD2. The length of the CDR3 is 17 residues. Germline CDR1 reads SGHRS; CDR2 reads YFSETQ. V trimming: 4 bases; J trimming: 4 bases; junction bases outside the gene matches: 12. This CDR3 reads CASSRLAGGPGVETQYF. The CDR3 coding sequence is TGCGCCAGCAGCCGCTTAGCGGGGGGGCCTGGAGTAGAGACCCAGTACTTC.

This chain uses TRBV5-1 with TRBJ2-7; 8 nucleotides match TRBD2. CDR1 and CDR2 from the germline V gene are SGHRS and YFSETQ. V trimming: 7 bases; J trimming: 6 bases; junction bases outside the gene matches: 6. The CDR3 is 12 amino acids. The CDR3 coding sequence is TGCGCCAGCTCTAGCGGGTGGAGCGAGCAGTACTTC. Translation: CASSSGWSEQYF. Drawing the rest from reference TRBV5-1 and TRBJ2-7, the complete variable domain is KAGVTQTPRYLIKTRGQQVTLSCSPISGHRSVSWYQQTPGQGLQFLFEYFSETQRNKGNFPGRFSGRQFSNSRSEMNVSTLELGDSALYLCASSSGWSEQYFGPGTRLTVT.

This clone was picked up one time. V gene TRBV7-9 combines with J gene TRBJ1-1, with TRBD1 identical over 11 bases. J lost 4 bases, V lost 2 bases, and 3 bases had no gene match. The germline gives CDR1 SEHNR, CDR2 FQNEAQ (reference sequence). The CDR3 covers 15 residues. The CDR3 coding sequence is TGTGCCAGCAGCTTAACGGGACAGGGGGGCACTGAAGCTTTCTTT. It is translated as CASSLTGQGGTEAFF.

V usage is TRBV20-1 and J usage is TRBJ1-2; D gene ambiguous. This CDR3 is built from 11 residues. V dropped 1 base and J dropped 7 bases, with 7 bases sitting between them. CDR1 is DFQATT, CDR2 SNEGSKA, per germline (reference sequence). The CDR3 nucleotides read TGCAGTGCTAGAGTGGGGTTTGGCTACACCTTC. Amino acids: CSARVGFGYTF.